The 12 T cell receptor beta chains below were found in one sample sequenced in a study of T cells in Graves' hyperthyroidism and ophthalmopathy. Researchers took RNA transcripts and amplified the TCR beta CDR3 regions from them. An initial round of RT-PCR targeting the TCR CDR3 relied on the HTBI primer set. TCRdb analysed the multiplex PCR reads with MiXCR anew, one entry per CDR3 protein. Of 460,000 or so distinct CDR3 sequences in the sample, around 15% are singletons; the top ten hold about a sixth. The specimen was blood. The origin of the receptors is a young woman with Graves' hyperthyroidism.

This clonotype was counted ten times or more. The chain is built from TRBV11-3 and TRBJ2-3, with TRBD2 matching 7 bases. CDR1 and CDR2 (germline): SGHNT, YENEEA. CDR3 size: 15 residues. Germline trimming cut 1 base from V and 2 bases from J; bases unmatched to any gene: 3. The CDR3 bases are TGTGCCAGCAGCTTAGGGGACTACTCCACAGATACGCAGTATTTT. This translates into CASSLGDYSTDTQYF.

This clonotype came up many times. CDR3 residues: CSAPIRDRGSYEQYF. DNA for the CDR3: TGCAGTGCACCGATCCGGGACAGGGGTTCCTACGAGCAGTACTTC. V and J are TRBV20-1 and TRBJ2-7, with 10 bases that match TRBD1. The trim removed 6 bases at V and 1 base at J, leaving 9 bases unmatched. The CDR3 runs 15 residues. In germline, CDR1 is DFQATT, CDR2 SNEGSKA (reference sequence).

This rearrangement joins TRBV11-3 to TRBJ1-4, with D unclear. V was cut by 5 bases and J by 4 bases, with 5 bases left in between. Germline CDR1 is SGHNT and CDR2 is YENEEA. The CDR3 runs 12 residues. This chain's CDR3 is CASSRGNEKLFF. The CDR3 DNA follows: TGTGCCAGCAGCCGTGGTAATGAAAAACTGTTTTTT.

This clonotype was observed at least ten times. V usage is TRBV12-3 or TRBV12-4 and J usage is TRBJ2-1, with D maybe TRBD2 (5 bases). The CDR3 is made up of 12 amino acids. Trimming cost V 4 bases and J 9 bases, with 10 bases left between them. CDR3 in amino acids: CASSSSSGEQFF. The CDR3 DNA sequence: TGTGCCAGCAGTTCTTCAAGCGGTGAGCAGTTCTTC.

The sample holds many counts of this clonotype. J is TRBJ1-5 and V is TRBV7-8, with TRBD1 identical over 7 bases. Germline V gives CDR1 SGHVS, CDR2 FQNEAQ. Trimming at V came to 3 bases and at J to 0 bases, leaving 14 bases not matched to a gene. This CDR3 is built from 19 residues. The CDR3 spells CASSFLGTARVYSNQPQHF. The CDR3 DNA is TGTGCCAGCAGCTTCCTGGGGACAGCCAGAGTATATAGCAATCAGCCCCAGCATTTT. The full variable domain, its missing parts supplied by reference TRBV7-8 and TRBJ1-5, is GAGVSQSPRYKVAKRGQDVALRCDPISGHVSLFWYQQALGQGPEFLTYFQNEAQLDKSGLPSDRFFAERPEGSVSTLKIQRTQQEDSAVYLCASSFLGTARVYSNQPQHFGDGTRLSIL.

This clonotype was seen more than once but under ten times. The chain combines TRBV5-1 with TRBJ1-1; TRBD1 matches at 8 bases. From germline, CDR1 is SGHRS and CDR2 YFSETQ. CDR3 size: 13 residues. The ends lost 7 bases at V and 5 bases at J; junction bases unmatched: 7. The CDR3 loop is CASGTGGATEAFF. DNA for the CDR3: TGCGCCAGCGGAACAGGGGGAGCGACTGAAGCTTTCTTT.

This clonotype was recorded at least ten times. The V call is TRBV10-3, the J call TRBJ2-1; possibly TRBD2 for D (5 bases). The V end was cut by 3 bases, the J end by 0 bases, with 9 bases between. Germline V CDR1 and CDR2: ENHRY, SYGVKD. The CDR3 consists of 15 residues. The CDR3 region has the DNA TGTGCCATCAGTGATCCGGGGAGCTCCTACAATGAGCAGTTCTTC. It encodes CAISDPGSSYNEQFF.

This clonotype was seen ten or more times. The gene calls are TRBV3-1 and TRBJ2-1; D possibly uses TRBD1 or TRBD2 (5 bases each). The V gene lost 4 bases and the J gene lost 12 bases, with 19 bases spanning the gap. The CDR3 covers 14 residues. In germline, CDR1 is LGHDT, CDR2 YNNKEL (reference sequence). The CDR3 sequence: CASSPPGTRNGQFF. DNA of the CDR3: TGTGCCAGCAGCCCTCCTGGGACCCGGAACGGGCAGTTCTTC.

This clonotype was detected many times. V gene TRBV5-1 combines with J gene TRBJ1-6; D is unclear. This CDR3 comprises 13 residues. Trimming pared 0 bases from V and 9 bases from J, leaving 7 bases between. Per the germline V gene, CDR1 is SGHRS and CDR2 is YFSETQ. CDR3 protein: CASSLGEGSPLHF. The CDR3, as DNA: TGCGCCAGCAGCTTGGGCGAGGGTTCACCCCTCCACTTT.

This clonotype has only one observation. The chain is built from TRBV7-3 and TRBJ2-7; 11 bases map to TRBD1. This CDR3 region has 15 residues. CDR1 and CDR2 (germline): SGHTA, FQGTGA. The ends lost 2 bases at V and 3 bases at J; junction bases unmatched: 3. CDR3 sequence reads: CASSLRDRGFYEQYF. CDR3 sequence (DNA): TGTGCCAGCAGCTTACGGGACAGGGGGTTCTACGAGCAGTACTTC.

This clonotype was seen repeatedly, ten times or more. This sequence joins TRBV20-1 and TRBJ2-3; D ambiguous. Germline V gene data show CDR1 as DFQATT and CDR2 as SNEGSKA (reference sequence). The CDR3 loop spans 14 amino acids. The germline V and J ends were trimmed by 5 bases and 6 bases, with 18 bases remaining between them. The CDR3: CSARPGPERDTQYF. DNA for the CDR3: TGCAGTGCTCGCCCGGGCCCGGAGAGGGATACGCAGTATTTT.

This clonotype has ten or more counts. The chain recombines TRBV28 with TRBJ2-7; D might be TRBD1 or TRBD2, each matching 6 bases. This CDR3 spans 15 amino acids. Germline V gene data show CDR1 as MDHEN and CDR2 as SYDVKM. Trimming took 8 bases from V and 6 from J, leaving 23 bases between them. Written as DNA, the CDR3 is TGTGCCAGCTGGACAAATATAGGGGGGCCGGTCGAGCAGTACTTC. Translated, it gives CASWTNIGGPVEQYF.